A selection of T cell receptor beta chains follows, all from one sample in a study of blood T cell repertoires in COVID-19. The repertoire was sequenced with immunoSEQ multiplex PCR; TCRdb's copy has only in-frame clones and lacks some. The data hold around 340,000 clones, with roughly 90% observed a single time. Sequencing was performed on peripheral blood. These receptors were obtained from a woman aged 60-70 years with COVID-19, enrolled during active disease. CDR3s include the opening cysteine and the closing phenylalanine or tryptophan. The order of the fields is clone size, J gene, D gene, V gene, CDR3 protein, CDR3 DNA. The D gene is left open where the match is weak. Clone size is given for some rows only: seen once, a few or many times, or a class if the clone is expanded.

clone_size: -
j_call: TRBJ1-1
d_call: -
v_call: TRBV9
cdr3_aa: CASSVGVVTEAFF
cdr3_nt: TGTGCCAGCAGCGTAGGCGTAGTTACTGAAGCTTTCTTT

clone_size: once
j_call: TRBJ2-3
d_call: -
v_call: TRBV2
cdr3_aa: CASSRTASTDTQYF
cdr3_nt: TGTGCCAGCAGTCGGACAGCTAGCACAGATACGCAGTATTTT

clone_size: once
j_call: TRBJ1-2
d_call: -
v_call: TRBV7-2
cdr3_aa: CASSFDRFYGYTF
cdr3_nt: TGTGCCAGCAGTTTTGACAGATTCTATGGCTACACCTTC

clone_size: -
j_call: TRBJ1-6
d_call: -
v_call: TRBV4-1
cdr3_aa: CASSLAGYSPLHF
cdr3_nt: TGCGCCAGCAGCCTAGCAGGGTACTCACCCCTCCACTTT

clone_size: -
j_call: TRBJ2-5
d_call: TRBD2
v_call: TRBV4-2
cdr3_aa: CASSHGTSDQETQYF
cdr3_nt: TGTGCCAGCAGCCACGGGACTAGCGACCAAGAGACCCAGTACTTC

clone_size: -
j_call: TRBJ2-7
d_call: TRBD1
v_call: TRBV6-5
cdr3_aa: CASSKPGQGVYEQYF
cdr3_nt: TGTGCCAGCAGTAAACCGGGACAGGGGGTCTACGAGCAGTACTTC

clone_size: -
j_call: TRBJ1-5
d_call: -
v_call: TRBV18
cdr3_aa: CASSPDTSNQPQHF
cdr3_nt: TGTGCCAGCTCACCCGACACGAGCAATCAGCCCCAGCATTTT

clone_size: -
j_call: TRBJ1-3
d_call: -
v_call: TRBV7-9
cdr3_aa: CASSPGQRKRGNTIYF
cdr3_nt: TGTGCCAGCAGCCCAGGACAGAGAAAAAGAGGAAACACCATATATTTT

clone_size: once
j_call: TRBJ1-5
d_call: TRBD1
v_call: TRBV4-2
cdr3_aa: CASSQDRDRARNQPQHF
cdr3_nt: TGTGCCAGCAGCCAAGACCGGGACAGGGCTCGGAATCAGCCCCAGCATTTT

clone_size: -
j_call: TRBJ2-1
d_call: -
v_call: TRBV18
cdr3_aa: CASSPLTASSYNEQFF
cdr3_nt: TGTGCCAGCTCACCTCTGACAGCGAGCTCCTACAATGAGCAGTTCTTC

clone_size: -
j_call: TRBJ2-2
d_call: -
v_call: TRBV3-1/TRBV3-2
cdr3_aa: CASSQAGNTGELFF
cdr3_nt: TGTGCCAGCAGCCAAGCAGGGAACACCGGGGAGCTGTTTTTT

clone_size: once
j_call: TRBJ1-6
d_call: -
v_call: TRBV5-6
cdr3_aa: CASSLGFSSYNSPLHF
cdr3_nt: TGTGCCAGCAGCTTGGGATTTAGCTCCTATAATTCACCCCTCCACTTT

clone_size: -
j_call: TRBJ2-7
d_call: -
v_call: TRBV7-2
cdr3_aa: CASSVSGYVYEQYF
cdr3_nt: TGTGCCAGCAGCGTTTCCGGGTACGTGTACGAGCAGTACTTC

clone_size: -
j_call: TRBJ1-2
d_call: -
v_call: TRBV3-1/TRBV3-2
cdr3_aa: CASSQAGNYGYTF
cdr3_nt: TGTGCCAGCAGCCAAGCCGGGAACTATGGCTACACCTTC

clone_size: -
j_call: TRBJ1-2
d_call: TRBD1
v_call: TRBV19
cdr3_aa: CASSIVDRGLGYTF
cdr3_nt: TGTGCCAGTAGTATAGTGGACAGGGGGCTTGGCTACACCTTC

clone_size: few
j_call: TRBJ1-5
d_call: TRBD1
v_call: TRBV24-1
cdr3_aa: CATQNAGGNQPQHF
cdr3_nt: TGTGCCACCCAAAACGCAGGGGGGAATCAGCCCCAGCATTTT

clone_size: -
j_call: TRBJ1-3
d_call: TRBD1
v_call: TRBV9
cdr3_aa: CASSDRGSGNTIYF
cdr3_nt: TGTGCCAGCAGCGACAGGGGCTCTGGAAACACCATATATTTT

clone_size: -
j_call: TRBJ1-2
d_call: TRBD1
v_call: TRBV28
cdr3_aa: CASSLPPNQGARGYTF
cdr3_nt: TGTGCCAGCAGTTTACCACCTAATCAGGGGGCGCGTGGCTACACCTTC

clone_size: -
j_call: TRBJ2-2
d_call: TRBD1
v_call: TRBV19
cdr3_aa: CASSTTGWGTGELFF
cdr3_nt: TGTGCCAGTAGTACGACAGGGTGGGGCACCGGGGAGCTGTTTTTT

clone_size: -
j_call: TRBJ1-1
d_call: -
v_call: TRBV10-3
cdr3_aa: CAISVQGNTEAFF
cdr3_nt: TGTGCCATCAGTGTTCAGGGGAACACTGAAGCTTTCTTT

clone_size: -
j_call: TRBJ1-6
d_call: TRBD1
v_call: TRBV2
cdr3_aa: CAGGTGRNNSPLHF
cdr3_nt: TGTGCCGGGGGGACAGGGAGGAATAATTCACCCCTCCACTTT

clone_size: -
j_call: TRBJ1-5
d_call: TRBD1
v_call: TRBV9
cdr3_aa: CASSTGQGGQPQHF
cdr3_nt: TGTGCCAGCAGCACCGGACAGGGGGGTCAGCCCCAGCATTTT

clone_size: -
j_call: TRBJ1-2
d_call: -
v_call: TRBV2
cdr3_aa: CASQQDPNYGYTF
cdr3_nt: TGTGCCAGCCAACAGGATCCTAACTATGGCTACACCTTC

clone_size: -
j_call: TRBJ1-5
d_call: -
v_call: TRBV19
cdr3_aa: CASTSRTYHQPQHF
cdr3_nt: TGTGCCTCAACGTCTCGGACATATCATCAGCCCCAGCATTTT

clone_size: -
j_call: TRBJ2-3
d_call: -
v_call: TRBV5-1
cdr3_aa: CASSAGAFSTDTQYF
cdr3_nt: TGCGCCAGCAGCGCAGGGGCCTTTTCCACAGATACGCAGTATTTT

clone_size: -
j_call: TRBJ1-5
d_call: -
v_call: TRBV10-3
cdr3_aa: CAISALSNQPQHF
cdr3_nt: TGTGCCATCAGTGCTTTAAGCAATCAGCCCCAGCATTTT

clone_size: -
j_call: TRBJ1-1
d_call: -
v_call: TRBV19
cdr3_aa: CASINLQKNTEAFF
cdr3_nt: TGTGCCAGTATCAACCTTCAGAAGAACACTGAAGCTTTCTTT

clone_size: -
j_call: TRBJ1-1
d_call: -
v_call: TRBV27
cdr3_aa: CASTDRPNTEAFF
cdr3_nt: TGTGCCAGTACGGACAGACCGAACACTGAAGCTTTCTTT

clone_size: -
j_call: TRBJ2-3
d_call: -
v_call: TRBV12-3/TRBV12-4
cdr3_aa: CASRDRSTDTQYF
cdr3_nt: TGTGCCAGCAGGGACAGAAGCACAGATACGCAGTATTTT

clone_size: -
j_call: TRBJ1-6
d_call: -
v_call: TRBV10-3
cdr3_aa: CAISDRAPVLHF
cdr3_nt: TGTGCCATCAGTGACAGGGCCCCAGTCCTCCACTTT

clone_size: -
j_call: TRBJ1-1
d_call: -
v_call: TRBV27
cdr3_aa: CASRIQGKAFF
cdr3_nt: TGTGCCAGCAGGATACAGGGAAAAGCTTTCTTT